The 13 T cell receptor beta chains below come from one sample, sequenced in a study of CD8 T cells in ankylosing spondylitis. MiXCR was run by TCRdb on the 5' RACE reads, yielding one entry per CDR3 protein. The table lists about 140,000 distinct CDR3 sequences, roughly 11% of them singletons, with 3.5% to 5% in the top ten. Sequencing was done on a sample of blood, either unsorted or a sorted T cell fraction (not recorded which). These receptors were obtained from a female donor with ankylosing spondylitis or in good health (not recorded which).

This clonotype was counted many times. The chain is built from TRBV7-2 and TRBJ2-5; 15 positions match TRBD2. Germline-derived CDR1 and CDR2 are SGHTA and FQGNSA. The CDR3 runs to 15 residues. Trimming took 1 base from V and 11 from J; bases not matched to a gene: 5. The CDR3 loop reads CASSLGSGTSGRQYF. CDR3 sequence (DNA): TGTGCCAGCAGCTTAGGATCCGGGACTAGCGGGAGGCAGTACTTC.

This clonotype was observed many times. This chain connects TRBV5-5 to TRBJ2-7; 7 bases fit TRBD1. Germline V gene data show CDR1 as SGHKS and CDR2 as YYEKEE (reference sequence). V was clipped by 4 bases and J by 5 bases; unmatched bases: 12. This CDR3 is 15 amino acids long. The DNA of the CDR3 is TGTGCCAGCAGCCAAGCGGACAGGTTCGAGAACGAGCAGTACTTC. Encoded protein: CASSQADRFENEQYF. The variable domain in full, completed from reference TRBV5-5 and TRBJ2-7, reads DAGVTQSPTHLIKTRGQQVTLRCSPISGHKSVSWYQQVLGQGPQFIFQYYEKEERGRGNFPDRFSARQFPNYSSELNVNALLLGDSALYLCASSQADRFENEQYFGPGTRLTVT.

This sequence joins TRBV20-1 and TRBJ2-7; D ambiguous. V was trimmed by 0 bases and J by 4 bases, leaving 10 bases between them. The CDR3 is 13 residues long. Germline V gene sequence: CDR1 DFQATT, CDR2 SNEGSKA (reference sequence). The CDR3, as DNA: TGCAGTGCTAGAGATAGGGCCCAGTACGAGCAGTACTTC. Its translation is CSARDRAQYEQYF.

Comment on this clonotype: A junction boundary mismatches the germline segment, possibly from a read error. The genes are TRBV5-6 and TRBJ1-2; 7 nucleotides agree with TRBD1. CDR1 SGHDT and CDR2 YYEEEE come from the germline V gene. This CDR3 spans 15 amino acids. CDR3: CASSFRTGRSYGDTF. The CDR3 DNA reads TGTGCCAGCAGCTTCCGGACAGGTCGAAGCTATGGCGACACCTTC.

The CDR3 DNA reads TGTGCCAGCAGGATCGGGGGGGCGTACGAGCAGTACTTC. The encoded protein is CASRIGGAYEQYF. This chain joins TRBV28 and TRBJ2-7, with 8 nucleotides matching TRBD2. CDR1 is MDHEN, CDR2 SYDVKM, per germline. The CDR3 length is 13 residues. Germline trimming cut 6 bases from V and 4 bases from J; bases unmatched to any gene: 5. Based on the CDR3 plus reference TRBV28 and TRBJ2-7, the full variable domain is DVKVTQSSRYLVKRTGEKVFLECVQDMDHENMFWYRQDPGLGLRLIYFSYDVKMKEKGDIPEGYSVSREKKERFSLILESASTNQTSMYLCASRIGGAYEQYFGPGTRLTVT.

This clonotype was counted ten times or more. This sequence joins TRBV3-1 and TRBJ1-2; D remains ambiguous. Germline CDR1 reads LGHDT; CDR2 reads YNNKEL (reference sequence). V was trimmed by 0 bases and J by 5 bases, leaving 7 bases between them. The CDR3 totals 13 residues. CDR3 nucleotide sequence: TGTGCCAGCAGCCAAGACCCCCGGTATGGCTACACCTTC. Translating gives CASSQDPRYGYTF.

This clonotype was counted many times. V gene TRBV3-1 combines with J gene TRBJ1-5; weak D call: TRBD1 (6 bases). The CDR3 length is 14 residues. From germline, CDR1 is LGHDT and CDR2 YNNKEL (reference sequence). Trimming took 6 bases from V and 7 from J, leaving 16 bases between them. The CDR3 loop reads CASSSWGAKQPQHF. DNA for the CDR3: TGTGCCAGCAGTTCCTGGGGGGCAAAGCAGCCCCAGCATTTT.

This clonotype was seen a handful of times. The genes are TRBV28 and TRBJ2-2; the D gene is possibly TRBD1 (5 bases). V shed 7 bases and J shed 3 bases, with 12 bases lying between them. The germline gives CDR1 MDHEN, CDR2 SYDVKM. The CDR3 totals 14 residues. DNA for the CDR3: TGTGCCAGCATCTTGGGGCTCGACACCGGGGAGCTGTTTTTT. The encoded protein is CASILGLDTGELFF.

This clonotype was counted at least ten times. This rearrangement joins TRBV7-9 to TRBJ1-2; 7 bases line up with TRBD1. The CDR3 is 16 residues long. V lost 1 base and J lost 4; bases outside the gene matches: 9. The germline V gene encodes CDR1 SEHNR and CDR2 FQNEAQ (reference sequence). The DNA of the CDR3 is TGTGCCAGCAGCTTAGAGGAGGAGGGGGCGCGCTATGGCTACACCTTC. It specifies CASSLEEEGARYGYTF. Supplemented by reference TRBV7-9 and TRBJ1-2, the full variable domain reads DTGVSQNPRHKITKRGQNVTFRCDPISEHNRLYWYRQTLGQGPEFLTYFQNEAQLEKSRLLSDRFSAERPKGSFSTLEIQRTEQGDSAMYLCASSLEEEGARYGYTFGSGTRLTVV.

This clonotype was counted many times. The chain combines TRBV12-3 or TRBV12-4 with TRBJ1-1, with a possible D match to TRBD1 (5 bases). The CDR3 loop spans 15 amino acids. V shed 6 bases and J shed 6 bases, with 20 bases lying between them. CDR3 coding DNA: TGTGCCAGCAGCCCCACCGAATCGGGGCACGCTGAAGCTTTCTTT. This encodes CASSPTESGHAEAFF.

The rearrangement uses TRBV7-8 and TRBJ1-1, with a tentative D call TRBD1 (6 bases). This CDR3 is built from 17 residues. Germline V gene sequence: CDR1 SGHVS, CDR2 FQNEAQ. Trimming removed 4 bases at V and 5 bases at J, with 23 bases between. The CDR3 DNA follows: TGTGCCAGCAGCTGGCCGGAGGGGGGGCGATCGGATACTGAAGCTTTCTTT. Protein sequence: CASSWPEGGRSDTEAFF. Using reference TRBV7-8 and TRBJ1-1 for the parts outside the CDR3, the full variable domain is GAGVSQSPRYKVAKRGQDVALRCDPISGHVSLFWYQQALGQGPEFLTYFQNEAQLDKSGLPSDRFFAERPEGSVSTLKIQRTQQEDSAVYLCASSWPEGGRSDTEAFFGQGTRLTVV.

At least ten counts were recorded for this clonotype. J is TRBJ2-7 and V is TRBV2, with a possible D match to TRBD1 (5 bases). The CDR3 spans 13 residues. V gave up 3 bases and J gave up 5 bases, with 11 bases separating them. Germline V CDR1 and CDR2: SNHLY, FYNNEI. The CDR3 is CASSDPWGHEQYF. The CDR3 DNA follows: TGTGCCAGCAGTGACCCTTGGGGCCACGAGCAGTACTTC.

This clonotype was detected a few times. V gene TRBV27 combines with J gene TRBJ2-3, with D tentatively TRBD2 (5 bases). V was pared by 2 bases and J by 3 bases, with 9 bases between. The V gene's germline CDR1 is MNHEY and CDR2 SMNVEV (reference sequence). The CDR3 loop spans 14 amino acids. The DNA of the CDR3 is TGTGCCAGCAGTTTACGTGGGGAGACAGATACGCAGTATTTT. Translated: CASSLRGETDTQYF.